The subject of this entry is one T cell receptor beta chain. The sample is drawn from a study of control samples from healthy donors and cancer patients. The repertoire was sequenced with immunoSEQ multiplex PCR; TCRdb's copy has only in-frame clones and lacks some. Seen here are some 410,000 clones, 75% to 95% observed once, and the top ten hold approximately 6.3%. Trimming shortened V by 0 bases and J by 6 bases, and 9 bases separated the two germline ends. The CDR3 extends over 14 amino acids. The germline V gene encodes CDR1 MGHRA and CDR2 YSYEKL. The rearrangement links TRBV4-1 to TRBJ2-1, with D perhaps matching TRBD1 or TRBD2 (5 bases each). The sequencing input was PBMCs. The TCR originated in a man aged 35 to 55 with head and neck cancer. The CDR3 is CASSQEMRGNEQFF. In DNA, the CDR3 is TGCGCCAGCAGCCAAGAGATGAGGGGCAATGAGCAGTTCTTC.